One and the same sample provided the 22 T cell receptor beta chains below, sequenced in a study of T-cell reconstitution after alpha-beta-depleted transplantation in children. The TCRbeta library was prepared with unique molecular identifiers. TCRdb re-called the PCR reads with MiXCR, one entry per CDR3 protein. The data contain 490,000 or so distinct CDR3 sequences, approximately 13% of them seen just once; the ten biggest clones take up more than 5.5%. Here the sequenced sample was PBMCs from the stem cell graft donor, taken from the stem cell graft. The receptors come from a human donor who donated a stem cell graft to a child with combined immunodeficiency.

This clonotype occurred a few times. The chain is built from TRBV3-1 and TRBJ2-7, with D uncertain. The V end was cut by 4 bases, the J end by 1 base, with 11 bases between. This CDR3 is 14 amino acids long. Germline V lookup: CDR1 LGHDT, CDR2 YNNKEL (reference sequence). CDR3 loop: CASSPQDGSYEQYF. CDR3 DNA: TGTGCCAGCAGCCCCCAGGACGGTTCCTACGAGCAGTACTTC.

CDR3 bases: TGTGCCAGCAGCCAAGTAGGTCCGGGCTATAGCAATCAGCCCCAGCATTTT. Encoded protein: CASSQVGPGYSNQPQHF. The chain combines TRBV4-2 with TRBJ1-5; D remains unclear. There are 17 residues in the CDR3. V dropped 1 base and J dropped 0 bases, with 13 bases sitting between them. Germline V CDR1 and CDR2: LGHNA, YNFKEQ.

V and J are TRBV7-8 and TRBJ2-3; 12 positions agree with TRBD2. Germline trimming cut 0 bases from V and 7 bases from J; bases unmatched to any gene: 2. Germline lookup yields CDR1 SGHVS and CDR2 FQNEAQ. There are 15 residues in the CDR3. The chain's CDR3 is CASSLALAGGYTQYF. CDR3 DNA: TGTGCCAGCAGCTTAGCACTAGCGGGAGGATATACGCAGTATTTT.

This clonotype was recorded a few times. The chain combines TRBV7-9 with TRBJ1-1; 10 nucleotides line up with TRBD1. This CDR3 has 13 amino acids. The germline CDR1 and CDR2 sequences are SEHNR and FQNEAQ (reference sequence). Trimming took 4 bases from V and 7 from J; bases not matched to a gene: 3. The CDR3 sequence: CASSWTGGNEAFF. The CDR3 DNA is TGTGCCAGCAGCTGGACAGGGGGGAATGAAGCTTTCTTT.

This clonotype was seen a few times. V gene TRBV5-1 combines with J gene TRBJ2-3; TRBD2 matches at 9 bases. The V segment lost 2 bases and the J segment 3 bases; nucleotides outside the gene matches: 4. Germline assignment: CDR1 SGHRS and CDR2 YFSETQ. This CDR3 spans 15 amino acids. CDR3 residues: CASSFAGGPTDTQYF. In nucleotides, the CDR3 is TGCGCCAGCAGCTTTGCGGGAGGGCCAACAGATACGCAGTATTTT.

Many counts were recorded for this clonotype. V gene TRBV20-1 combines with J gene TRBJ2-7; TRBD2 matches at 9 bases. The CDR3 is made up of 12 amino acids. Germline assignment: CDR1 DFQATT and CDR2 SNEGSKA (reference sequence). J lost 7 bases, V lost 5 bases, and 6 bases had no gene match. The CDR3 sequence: CSASGLAGEQYF. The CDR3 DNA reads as TGCAGTGCTTCGGGACTAGCTGGTGAGCAGTACTTC.

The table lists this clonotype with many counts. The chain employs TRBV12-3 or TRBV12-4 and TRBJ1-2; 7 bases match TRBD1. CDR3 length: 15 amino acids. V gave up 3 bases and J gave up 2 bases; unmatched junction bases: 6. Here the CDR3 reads CASSFSPGQNYGYTF. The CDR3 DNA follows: TGTGCCAGCAGTTTCTCTCCGGGACAGAACTATGGCTACACCTTC.

In DNA form, the CDR3 reads TGCGCCAGCAGCCAAGCACTAGCGGCGTTCGATGAGCAGTTCTTC. It translates to CASSQALAAFDEQFF. The chain combines TRBV4-3 with TRBJ2-1; 8 bases match TRBD2. This CDR3 has 15 amino acids. The ends lost 1 base at V and 8 bases at J; junction bases unmatched: 7. In germline, CDR1 is LGHNA, CDR2 YSLEER.

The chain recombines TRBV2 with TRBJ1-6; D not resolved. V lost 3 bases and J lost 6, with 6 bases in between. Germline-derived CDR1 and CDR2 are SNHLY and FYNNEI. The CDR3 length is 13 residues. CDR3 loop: CASSDEINSPLHF. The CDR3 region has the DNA TGTGCCAGCAGTGATGAGATTAATTCACCCCTCCACTTT. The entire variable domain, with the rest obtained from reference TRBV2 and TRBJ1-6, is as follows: EPEVTQTPSHQVTQMGQEVILRCVPISNHLYFYWYRQILGQKVEFLVSFYNNEISEKSEIFDDQFSVERPDGSNFTLKIRSTKLEDSAMYFCASSDEINSPLHFGNGTRLTVT.

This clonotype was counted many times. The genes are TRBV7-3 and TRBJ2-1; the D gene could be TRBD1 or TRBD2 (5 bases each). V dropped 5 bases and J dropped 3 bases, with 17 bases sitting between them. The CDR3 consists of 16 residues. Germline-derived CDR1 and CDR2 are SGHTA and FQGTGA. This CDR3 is CASSPFPGAGYNEQFF. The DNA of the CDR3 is TGTGCCAGCAGCCCCTTTCCCGGGGCTGGCTACAATGAGCAGTTCTTC. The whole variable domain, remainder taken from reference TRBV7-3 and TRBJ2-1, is GAGVSQTPSNKVTEKGKYVELRCDPISGHTALYWYRQSLGQGPEFLIYFQGTGAADDSGLPNDRFFAVRPEGSVSTLKIQRTERGDSAVYLCASSPFPGAGYNEQFFGPGTRLTVL.

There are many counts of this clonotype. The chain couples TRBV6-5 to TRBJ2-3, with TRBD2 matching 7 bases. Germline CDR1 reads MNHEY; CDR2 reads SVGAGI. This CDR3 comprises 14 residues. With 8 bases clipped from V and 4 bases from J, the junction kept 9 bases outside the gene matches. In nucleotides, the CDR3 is TGTGCCAGCTCCTCCGGGAGGTCCGCAGATACGCAGTATTTT. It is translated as CASSSGRSADTQYF.

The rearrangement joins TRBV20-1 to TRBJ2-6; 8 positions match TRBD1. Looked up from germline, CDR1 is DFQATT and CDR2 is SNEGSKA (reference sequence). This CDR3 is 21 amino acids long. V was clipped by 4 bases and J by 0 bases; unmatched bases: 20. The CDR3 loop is CSAKLPIAIGTGSSGANVLTF. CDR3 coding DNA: TGCAGTGCTAAACTACCAATCGCAATCGGGACAGGAAGCTCTGGGGCCAACGTCCTGACTTTC.

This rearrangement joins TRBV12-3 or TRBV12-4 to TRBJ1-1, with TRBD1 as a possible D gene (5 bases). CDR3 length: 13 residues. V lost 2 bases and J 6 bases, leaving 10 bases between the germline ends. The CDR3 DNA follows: TGTGCCAGCAGTTTAAGCCGGGGCGCTGAAGCTTTCTTT. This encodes CASSLSRGAEAFF.

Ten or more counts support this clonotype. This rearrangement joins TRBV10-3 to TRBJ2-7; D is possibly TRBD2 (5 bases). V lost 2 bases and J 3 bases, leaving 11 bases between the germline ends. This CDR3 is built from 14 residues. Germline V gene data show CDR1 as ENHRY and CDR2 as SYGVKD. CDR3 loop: CAISETYGVYEQYF. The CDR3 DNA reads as TGTGCCATCAGTGAGACGTACGGGGTCTACGAGCAGTACTTC.

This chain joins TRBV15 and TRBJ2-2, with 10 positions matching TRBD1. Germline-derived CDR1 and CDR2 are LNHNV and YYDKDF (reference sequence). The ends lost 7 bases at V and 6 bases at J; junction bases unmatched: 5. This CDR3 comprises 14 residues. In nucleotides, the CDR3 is TGTGCCACCACCGGGACAGGGGCCTCCGGGGAGCTGTTTTTT. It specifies CATTGTGASGELFF.

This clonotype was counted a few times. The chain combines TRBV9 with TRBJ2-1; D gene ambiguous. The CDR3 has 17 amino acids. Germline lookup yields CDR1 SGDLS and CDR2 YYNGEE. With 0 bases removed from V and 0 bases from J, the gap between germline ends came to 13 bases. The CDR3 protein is CASSVVSSLYSYNEQFF. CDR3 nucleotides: TGTGCCAGCAGCGTAGTGTCAAGCCTTTACTCCTACAATGAGCAGTTCTTC.

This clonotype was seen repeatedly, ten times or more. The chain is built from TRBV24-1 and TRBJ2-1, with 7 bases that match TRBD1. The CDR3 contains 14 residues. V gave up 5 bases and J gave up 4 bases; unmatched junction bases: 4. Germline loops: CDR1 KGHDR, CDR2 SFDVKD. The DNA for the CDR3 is TGTGCCACCAGTGTAAGGGGGCCTTACAATGAGCAGTTCTTC. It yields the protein CATSVRGPYNEQFF.

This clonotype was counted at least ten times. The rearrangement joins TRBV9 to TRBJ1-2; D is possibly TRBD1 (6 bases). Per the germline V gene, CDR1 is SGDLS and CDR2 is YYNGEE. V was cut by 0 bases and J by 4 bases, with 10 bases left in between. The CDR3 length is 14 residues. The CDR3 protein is CASSVAGGVYGYTF. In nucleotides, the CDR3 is TGTGCCAGCAGCGTAGCGGGGGGCGTCTATGGCTACACCTTC.

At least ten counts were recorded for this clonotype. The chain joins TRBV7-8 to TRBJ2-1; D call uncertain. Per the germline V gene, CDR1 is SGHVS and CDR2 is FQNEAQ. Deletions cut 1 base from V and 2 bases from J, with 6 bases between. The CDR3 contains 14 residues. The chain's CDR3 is CASSLVLTYNEQFF. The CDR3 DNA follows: TGTGCCAGCAGCTTAGTCTTAACCTACAATGAGCAGTTCTTC. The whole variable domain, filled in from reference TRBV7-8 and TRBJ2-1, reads GAGVSQSPRYKVAKRGQDVALRCDPISGHVSLFWYQQALGQGPEFLTYFQNEAQLDKSGLPSDRFFAERPEGSVSTLKIQRTQQEDSAVYLCASSLVLTYNEQFFGPGTRLTVL.

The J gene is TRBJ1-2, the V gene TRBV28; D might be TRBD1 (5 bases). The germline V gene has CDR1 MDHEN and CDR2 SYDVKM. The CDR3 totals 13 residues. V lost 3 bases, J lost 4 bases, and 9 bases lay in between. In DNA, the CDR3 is TGTGCCAGCAGTTTCTTGGACACCTATGGCTACACCTTC. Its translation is CASSFLDTYGYTF.

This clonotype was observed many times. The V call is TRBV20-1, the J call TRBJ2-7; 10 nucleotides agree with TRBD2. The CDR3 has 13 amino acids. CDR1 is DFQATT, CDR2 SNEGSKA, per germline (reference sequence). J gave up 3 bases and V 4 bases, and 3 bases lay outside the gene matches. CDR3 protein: CSATLAGRYEQYF. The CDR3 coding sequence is TGCAGTGCTACACTAGCGGGGCGCTACGAGCAGTACTTC.

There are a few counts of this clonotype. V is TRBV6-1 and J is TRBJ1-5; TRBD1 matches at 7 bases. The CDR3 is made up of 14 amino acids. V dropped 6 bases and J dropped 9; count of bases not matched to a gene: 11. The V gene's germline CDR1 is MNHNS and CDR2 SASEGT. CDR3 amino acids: CASSHRDSGWPQHF. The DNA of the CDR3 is TGTGCCAGCAGCCACCGGGACAGCGGGTGGCCCCAGCATTTT.